The present TCR beta chain was sequenced within a study of PD-1 blockade in mismatch repair-deficient tumors. Study information: Patients had around 11 mismatch repair-deficient cancer types and were previously treated and progressing.

Trimming cost V 3 bases and J 5 bases; bases outside gene matches: 1. This CDR3 is built from 16 residues. The germline gives CDR1 KGHSH, CDR2 LQKENI. TCRdb's table, derived via immunoSEQ multiplex PCR, lists solely in-frame clones and lacks some. This table holds about 110,000 clones, about three quarters found once. TCRs were sequenced from a few patients responding to pembrolizumab. Sequencing was performed on peripheral blood, taken 60 weeks after starting pembrolizumab. This receptor was identified in an adult with mismatch repair-deficient cancer. V usage is TRBV18 and J usage is TRBJ2-1, with 16 bases identical to TRBD2. The CDR3 here is CASSPGLAGGNNEQFF. CDR3 bases: TGTGCCAGCTCACCGGGACTAGCGGGAGGGAACAATGAGCAGTTCTTC.